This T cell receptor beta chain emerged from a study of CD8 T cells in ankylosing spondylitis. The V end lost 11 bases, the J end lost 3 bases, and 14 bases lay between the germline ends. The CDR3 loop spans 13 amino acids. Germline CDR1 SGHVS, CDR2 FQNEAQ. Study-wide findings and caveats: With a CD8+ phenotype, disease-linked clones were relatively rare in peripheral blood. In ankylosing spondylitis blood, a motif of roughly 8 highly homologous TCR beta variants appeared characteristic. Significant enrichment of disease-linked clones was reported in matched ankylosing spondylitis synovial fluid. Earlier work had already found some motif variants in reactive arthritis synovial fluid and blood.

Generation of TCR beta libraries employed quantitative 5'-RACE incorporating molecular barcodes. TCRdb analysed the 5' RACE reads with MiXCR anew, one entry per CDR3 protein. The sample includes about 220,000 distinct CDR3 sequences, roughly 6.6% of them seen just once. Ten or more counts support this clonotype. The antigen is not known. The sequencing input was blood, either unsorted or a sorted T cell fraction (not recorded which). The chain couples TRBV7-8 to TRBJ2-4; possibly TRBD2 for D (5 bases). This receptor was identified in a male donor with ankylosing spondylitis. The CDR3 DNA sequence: TGTGCCGTCGGGGAGCATGGCAAAAACATTCAGTACTTC. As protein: CAVGEHGKNIQYF.